This TCR beta chain emerged from a study of OX40 agonist ivuxolimab in advanced cancers. Study results and limitations: Clonal expansion was among the lowest in partial responders at 0.1-3.0 mg/kg, especially CD8+.

Systemic immunosuppression or autoimmune disease history was grounds to exclude patients. This clone was seen a single time. Its antigen is not identified. This CDR3 has 15 residues. Germline CDR1 is SEHNR and CDR2 is FQNEAQ (reference sequence). Trimming shortened V by 3 bases and J by 6 bases, and 14 bases separated the two germline ends. Clones were read by immunoSEQ multiplex PCR, and TCRdb kept only the in-frame ones, dropping some. Among 65,000 to 80,000 clones listed, about 84% were seen once. This chain links TRBV7-9 with TRBJ1-4; TRBD1 is a possible D gene (6 bases). This receptor was obtained from an adult with an advanced solid tumor such as melanoma, head and neck, liver or kidney cancer. Sequences were derived from CD4+ or CD8+ T cells sorted from blood, sampled in a trial of the OX40 agonist ivuxolimab. The CDR3 loop reads CASSLGAGGDEKLFF. The CDR3 coding sequence is TGTGCCAGCAGCTTGGGGGCCGGAGGTGATGAAAAACTGTTTTTT.